This TCR beta chain was sequenced in a study of cytomegalovirus exposure and HLA in healthy donors. CDR3 length equals 16 residues. Germline assignment: CDR1 LGHNA and CDR2 YNFKEQ. J was trimmed by 8 bases and V by 0 bases; bases with no gene match: 6. The PCR had 60 Vbeta and 13 Jbeta primers. TCRdb keeps only in-frame clones here, not all; method: immunoSEQ multiplex PCR. The data hold about 200,000 clones, with approximately 85% observed a single time. The V and J genes are TRBV4-2 and TRBJ1-4; 10 positions agree with TRBD1. This TCR derives from a girl aged 10 to 17 in good health and CMV-seropositive. What was sequenced was PBMCs. The DNA of the CDR3 is TGTGCCAGCAGCCAAGATGGGACAGGGGTGGGGGAAAAACTGTTTTTT. This gives the protein CASSQDGTGVGEKLFF.